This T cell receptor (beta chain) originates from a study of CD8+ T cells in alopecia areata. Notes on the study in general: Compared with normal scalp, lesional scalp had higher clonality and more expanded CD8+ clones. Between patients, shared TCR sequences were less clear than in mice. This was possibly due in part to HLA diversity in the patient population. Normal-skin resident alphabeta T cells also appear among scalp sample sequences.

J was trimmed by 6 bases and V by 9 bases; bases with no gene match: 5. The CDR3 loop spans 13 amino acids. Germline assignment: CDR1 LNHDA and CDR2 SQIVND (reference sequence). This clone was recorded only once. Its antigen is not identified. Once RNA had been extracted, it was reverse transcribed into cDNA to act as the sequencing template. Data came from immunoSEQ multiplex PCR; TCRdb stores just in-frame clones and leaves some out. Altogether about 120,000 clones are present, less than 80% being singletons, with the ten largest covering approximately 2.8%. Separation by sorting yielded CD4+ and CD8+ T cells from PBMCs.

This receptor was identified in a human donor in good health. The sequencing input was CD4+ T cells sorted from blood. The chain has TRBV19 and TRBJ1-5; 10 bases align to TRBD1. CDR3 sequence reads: CASGQGVSQPQHF. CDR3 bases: TGTGCCAGCGGACAGGGGGTTTCTCAGCCCCAGCATTTT. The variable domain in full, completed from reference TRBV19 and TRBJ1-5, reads DGGITQSPKYLFRKEGQNVTLSCEQNLNHDAMYWYRQDPGQGLRLIYYSQIVNDFQKGDIAEGYSVSREKKESFPLTVTSAQKNPTAFYLCASGQGVSQPQHFGDGTRLSIL.